The rows below give T cell receptor beta chains drawn from one sample of a study of blood T cell repertoires in COVID-19. The method was immunoSEQ multiplex PCR; TCRdb's version includes in-frame clones alone and lacks a portion of them. The sample has about 190,000 clones; roughly 84% are singletons. Sample: peripheral blood. These receptors originate from a woman aged 40 to 50 who had recovered from COVID-19. Both conserved end residues are part of each CDR3. The order of the fields is V gene, J gene, D gene, clone size, CDR3 DNA, CDR3 protein. D genes are given only for firm matches. Size tells how often a clone was seen (once, few, many) or the class of an expanded clone, and some rows leave it out.

TRBV27	TRBJ2-1	TRBD1	-	TGTGCCAGCAATAGACCGGGACAGGGGGCGGATGAGCAGTTCTTC	CASNRPGQGADEQFF
TRBV7-6	TRBJ1-2	-	-	TGTGCCAGCAGCCCTGAGAGAGGGGAGGTCTATGGCTACACCTTC	CASSPERGEVYGYTF
TRBV6-1	TRBJ2-7	-	-	TGTGCCAGCAGTGAAGACAGAAGCTCCTACGAGCAGTACTTC	CASSEDRSSYEQYF
TRBV6-5	TRBJ2-1	TRBD2	-	TGTGCCAGCAGCGGAATAGCGGGAGTGGGCAATGAGCAGTTCTTC	CASSGIAGVGNEQFF
TRBV14	TRBJ2-7	-	-	TGTGCCAGCAGCCAAGTCATTCCGGGACACCCCTACGAGCAGTACTTC	CASSQVIPGHPYEQYF
TRBV24-1	TRBJ2-2	TRBD1	-	TGTGCCACCAGTGGTAGGACAGGGAACACCGGGGAGCTGTTTTTT	CATSGRTGNTGELFF
TRBV23-1	TRBJ1-2	-	-	TGCGCCAGCAGTCTTGATGGATCCGCTCGATTAGTCCCCAGGCCCCGCTATGGCTACACCTTC	CASSLDGSARLVPRPRYGYTF
TRBV11-3	TRBJ2-7	-	-	TGTGCCAGCAGCTTAGATTGGTCAACTCCAACCCTGTACTTC	CASSLDWSTPTLYF
TRBV7-2	TRBJ2-7	-	-	TGTGCCAGCAGCTTAGTCGGCGGCTACATCGCCCCTCTCTACGAGCAGTACTTC	CASSLVGGYIAPLYEQYF
TRBV6-6	TRBJ1-5	TRBD1	-	TGTGCCAGCAGACCCCAAGACAGGGCTGGCCAGCCCCAGCATTTT	CASRPQDRAGQPQHF
TRBV2	TRBJ2-5	TRBD2	-	TGTGCCAGCAGACGAAGCGGGAGCGCCGGGGAGACCCAGTACTTC	CASRRSGSAGETQYF
TRBV10-3	TRBJ1-1	-	-	TGTGCCATCAGTGACCCCGCGGGGGGGACTGAAGCTTTCTTT	CAISDPAGGTEAFF
TRBV14	TRBJ2-2	TRBD2	-	TGTGCCAGCAGCCAAGTCGGGGGGTTCACCGGGGAGCTGTTTTTT	CASSQVGGFTGELFF
TRBV2	TRBJ1-1	-	-	TGTGCCAGCAGTGAAGAGGGGGTCTACACTGAAGCTTTCTTT	CASSEEGVYTEAFF
TRBV10-3	TRBJ1-1	TRBD1	few	TGTGCCATCAGTGGGACAGGGGACACTGAAGCTTTCTTT	CAISGTGDTEAFF
TRBV19	TRBJ2-7	TRBD2	-	TGTGCCAGTAGTTTCGGTGGACTAGCGGGAGTCTACGAGCAGTACTTC	CASSFGGLAGVYEQYF
TRBV5-1	TRBJ2-1	TRBD2	-	TGCGCCAGCAGAATTAATAGCGGGAGTGGGGGTGAGCAGTTCTTC	CASRINSGSGGEQFF
TRBV7-2	TRBJ2-2	-	-	TGTGCCAGCAGTACGGGACTGGGGCGGACCGGGGAGCTGTTTTTT	CASSTGLGRTGELFF
TRBV5-6	TRBJ1-1	TRBD1	-	TGTGCCAGCAGAAAACAGGGGGTAAGGACTGAAGCTTTCTTT	CASRKQGVRTEAFF
TRBV7-9	TRBJ1-2	-	-	TGTGCCAGCAGTAGTCAGGGAGGGGGAAGCTATGGCTACACCTTC	CASSSQGGGSYGYTF
TRBV19	TRBJ2-2	TRBD2	-	TGTGCCAGTAAGTGGCTAGCGGGAGTGAACACCGGGGAGCTGTTTTTT	CASKWLAGVNTGELFF
TRBV28	TRBJ2-7	-	once	TGTGCCAGCAGTGGGCTCTTTTCCTACGAGCAGTACTTC	CASSGLFSYEQYF
TRBV7-2	TRBJ2-4	-	once	TGTGCCAGCAGCTCAGCTCTAGCCAAAAACATTCAGTACTTC	CASSSALAKNIQYF
TRBV5-5	TRBJ2-7	-	few	TGTGCCAGCAGCTTGTCCGGGAGCAACGAGCAGTACTTC	CASSLSGSNEQYF
TRBV27	TRBJ2-7	-	-	TGTGCCAGCAGTTTAGTAGCGGCCAGCTCCTACGAGCAGTACTTC	CASSLVAASSYEQYF
TRBV6-5	TRBJ1-2	TRBD1	once	TGTGCCAGCAGTCCCGGGACAGGGGGGGATGGCTACACCTTC	CASSPGTGGDGYTF
TRBV5-4	TRBJ2-1	-	-	TGTGCCAGCAGCCGGTCGTCAGGGGAGCTCTCCTACAATGAGCAGTTCTTC	CASSRSSGELSYNEQFF
TRBV9	TRBJ2-7	-	-	TGTGCCAGCAGCGTAGGGCAGGGGCGACTATACGAGCAGTACTTC	CASSVGQGRLYEQYF
TRBV3-1/TRBV3-2	TRBJ2-7	TRBD1	-	TGTGCCAGCAGCCAATCCCGGGACAGGGGGGTAGAGCAGTACTTC	CASSQSRDRGVEQYF